The clone carrying this T cell receptor beta chain was recorded many times. Its specificity is unknown. MiXCR, run by TCRdb on the 5' RACE reads, gives a single entry per CDR3 protein. Altogether about 120,000 distinct CDR3 sequences are present, roughly 3.2% being singletons, with the ten largest covering 1% to 1.5%. For the unsorted libraries, 2 million PBMCs stored at -80 C served as input. This entry is derived from a study of neurological immune-mediated disorders. Findings and caveats of the study: Sharing of CDR3 amino acid sequences among expanded clones across subjects was absent, suggesting private repertoires in all groups. Healthy controls had more TCR clonal expansion than multiple sclerosis, which showed the least, whereas HTLV-1-associated myelopathy showed the most.

The CDR3 is made up of 15 amino acids. Germline V gene data show CDR1 as SGHDT and CDR2 as YYEEEE. V lost 6 bases and J 0 bases, leaving 13 bases between the germline ends. The chain links TRBV5-6 to TRBJ1-3; D is undetermined. This clonotype was obtained from a woman between 25 and 40 years old with multiple sclerosis. The sample taken for sequencing was PBMCs. The CDR3 region is CASTKDPSSGNTIYF. In DNA, the CDR3 is TGTGCCAGCACAAAGGACCCGAGCTCTGGAAACACCATATATTTT.